Here is one TCR beta chain with its context. Its antigen is unidentified. Unique molecular identifiers were built into the TCR beta cDNA libraries. T cells, roughly 0.95 to 10 million of them, yielded roughly 0.5 million cDNA molecules. TCRdb used MiXCR to reprocess the PCR reads, holding one entry per CDR3 protein. The repertoire holds about 810,000 distinct CDR3 sequences, with about 53% as singletons. Per germline, CDR1 SGHRS and CDR2 YFSETQ. V dropped 6 bases and J dropped 3 bases, with 6 bases sitting between them. The CDR3 is made up of 11 amino acids. The data are from a study of post-analysis software for immune sequencing data. Whole-study context: The study covered relapsing-remitting, secondary progressive and progressive-relapsing courses of multiple sclerosis. Study-wide points: Four to six TRBV segments appeared more often in patients than in controls, and TRBV5-6, TRBV5-1 and TRBV20-1 were among these. When compared against controls, multiple sclerosis patients showed significantly lower normalized Chao1 diversity.

V usage is TRBV5-1 and J usage is TRBJ2-5; maybe TRBD2 (6 bases). The sequenced sample consisted of blood. The sequence came from a girl between 10 and 17 years old with multiple sclerosis. The CDR3 DNA reads as TGCGCCAGCACGGGGGAAGAGACCCAGTACTTC. This translates into CASTGEETQYF.